This is a list of T cell receptor beta chains from one sample in a study of T-cell reconstitution after alpha-beta-depleted transplantation in children. TCRdb processed the PCR reads anew with MiXCR; each CDR3 protein has one entry. There are a few hundred thousand distinct CDR3 sequences in the sample; approximately 10% occur only once, and roughly 5.5% lies in the top ten. This sample comprised PBMCs from the stem cell graft donor, obtained from the stem cell graft. Receptors were obtained from a human donor who donated a stem cell graft to a child with acute myeloid leukemia. The CDR3 runs from the conserved cysteine through the conserved F or W. D genes are given only for firm matches. For some rows the clone size is stated as once, few or many, or as a class when expanded; others skip it.

v_gene	abundance	d_gene	j_gene	CDR3nt	CDR3aa
TRBV6-2/TRBV6-3	NA	NA	TRBJ2-5	TGTGCCAGCAGTCTTCCAACACCCCAGGCGGAGACCCAGTACTTC	CASSLPTPQAETQYF
TRBV4-1	few	TRBD2	TRBJ2-3	TGCGCCAGCAGTTTTGGACTAGCGCCAACAGATACGCAGTATTTT	CASSFGLAPTDTQYF
TRBV12-3/TRBV12-4	many	NA	TRBJ2-5	TGTGCCAGCAGCCCAAGAGAGACCCAGTACTTC	CASSPRETQYF
TRBV19	many	NA	TRBJ2-4	TGTGCCAGTAGTATGTGGGGGGCGCGGGCCAAAAACATTCAGTACTTC	CASSMWGARAKNIQYF
TRBV5-1	NA	TRBD2	TRBJ2-5	TGCGCCAGCAGACAGCGGGGGACCCCTCAAGAGACCCAGTACTTC	CASRQRGTPQETQYF
TRBV5-6	NA	NA	TRBJ1-2	TGTGCCAGCAGAGAGCAGGACTACTATGGCTACACCTTC	CASREQDYYGYTF
TRBV5-1	NA	TRBD2	TRBJ2-1	TGCGCCAGCAGCAAAGGTTCCGGGACTAGCGTCTACAATGAGCAGTTCTTC	CASSKGSGTSVYNEQFF
TRBV27	NA	TRBD1	TRBJ2-1	TGTGCCAGCAGCCGACAGGGGGGAGCCTACAATGAGCAGTTCTTC	CASSRQGGAYNEQFF
TRBV20-1	NA	NA	TRBJ1-6	TGCAGTGCTAGAGAGACAGCAGGCGAATCTTCACCCCTCCACTTT	CSARETAGESSPLHF
TRBV12-3/TRBV12-4	NA	NA	TRBJ1-6	TGTGCCAGCAGTTTAGCGATGGATCGTTTGCGCGGTTCACCCCTCCACTTT	CASSLAMDRLRGSPLHF
TRBV5-1	few	TRBD1	TRBJ2-7	TGCGCCAGCAGCTTAACCCCCGTCGGGACAGGGGGCGCCCAGTACTTC	CASSLTPVGTGGAQYF
TRBV5-4	few	NA	TRBJ1-5	TGTGCCAGCTCGTTCGGGGTAAATGGGAGCAATCAGCCCCAGCATTTT	CASSFGVNGSNQPQHF
TRBV29-1	NA	NA	TRBJ1-5	TGCAGCGTTGATGGACAGAATAGCAATCAGCCCCAGCATTTT	CSVDGQNSNQPQHF
TRBV18	few	NA	TRBJ2-1	TGTGCCAGCTCACCCTGGGCAGGGACTTACAATGAGCAGTTCTTC	CASSPWAGTYNEQFF
TRBV12-3/TRBV12-4	NA	NA	TRBJ2-5	TGTGCCAGCAGCCCCACCAGAGTGGGGGAGACCCAGTACTTC	CASSPTRVGETQYF
TRBV4-2	few	TRBD2	TRBJ2-1	TGTGCCAGCAGCCAGACCCGGACTAGCGGGATGTACAATGAGCAGTTCTTC	CASSQTRTSGMYNEQFF
TRBV5-5	many	NA	TRBJ2-1	TGTGCCAGCGACTTTGGAGCCTACAATGAGCAGTTCTTC	CASDFGAYNEQFF
TRBV5-1	many	TRBD1	TRBJ2-7	TGCGCCAGCAGCCCGAGACAGGGGACCTACGAGCAGTACTTC	CASSPRQGTYEQYF
TRBV5-4	few	TRBD2	TRBJ2-5	TGTGCCAGCAGCAGACTAGCGGGAGGGTCAGGGCAAGAGACCCAGTACTTC	CASSRLAGGSGQETQYF
TRBV25-1	NA	NA	TRBJ2-2	TGTGCCAGCAGTGATCCGGGCCTCAACACCGGGGAGCTGTTTTTT	CASSDPGLNTGELFF
TRBV10-3	NA	NA	TRBJ2-1	TGTGCCATCAGTGGAGTAACGGGAGTAGACTACAATGAGCAGTTCTTC	CAISGVTGVDYNEQFF
TRBV27	NA	NA	TRBJ2-1	TGTGCCAGCAGTTGGGCGGGGTACGGGGAGGATGAGCAGTTCTTC	CASSWAGYGEDEQFF
TRBV30	NA	TRBD2	TRBJ2-1	TGTGCCTGGAGCCCACTAGCGGGAACTAACAATGAGCAGTTCTTC	CAWSPLAGTNNEQFF
TRBV5-1	NA	TRBD2	TRBJ2-1	TGCGCCAGCAGCTTGGTAGCGGGGACAATCGACAATGAGCAGTTCTTC	CASSLVAGTIDNEQFF
TRBV20-1	NA	NA	TRBJ2-5	TGCAGTGCTAGTCCCGGCGCCTATGAGACCCAGTACTTC	CSASPGAYETQYF
TRBV29-1	many	NA	TRBJ1-2	TGCAGCTACGGGCATTATGGCTACACCTTC	CSYGHYGYTF
TRBV3-1	many	NA	TRBJ2-4	TGTGCCAGCAGCCAAGATCGGCTAAGAAACATTCAGTACTTC	CASSQDRLRNIQYF
TRBV9	NA	TRBD1	TRBJ1-6	TGTGCCAGCAGCGTAGGGGTGAGGGACAGGGCCTCACCCCTCCACTTT	CASSVGVRDRASPLHF
TRBV3-1	few	TRBD2	TRBJ2-7	TGTGCCAGCAGCCAAGAAGGACTAGCAGTGCCCTACGAGCAGTACTTC	CASSQEGLAVPYEQYF
TRBV12-3/TRBV12-4	NA	TRBD1	TRBJ2-2	TGTGCCAGCACCCTAAGGACAGGCGTCACCGGGGAGCTGTTTTTT	CASTLRTGVTGELFF
TRBV7-6	NA	TRBD2	TRBJ2-1	TGTGCCAGCAGCTCCCCGGGGGGGCTAAATGAGCAGTTCTTC	CASSSPGGLNEQFF
TRBV27	NA	NA	TRBJ1-5	TGTGCCAGCAGCCGTATTCATAGCAATCAGCCCCAGCATTTT	CASSRIHSNQPQHF
TRBV5-1	many	TRBD1	TRBJ2-7	TGCGCCAGCAGGGGACAGGGTTTGTACGAGCAGTACTTC	CASRGQGLYEQYF
TRBV11-1	few	NA	TRBJ2-3	TGTGCCAGCAGTACAACCCCCGGATCCACAGATACGCAGTATTTT	CASSTTPGSTDTQYF
TRBV7-2	NA	TRBD1	TRBJ1-5	TGTGCCAGCAGCCGTGGGACAGTTCGCAATCAGCCCCAGCATTTT	CASSRGTVRNQPQHF
TRBV25-1	many	NA	TRBJ2-3	TGTGCCAGCAGTGAATCCCGGGGGATCACAGATACGCAGTATTTT	CASSESRGITDTQYF
TRBV20-1	NA	NA	TRBJ2-3	TGCAGTGCTAGAGGAACCTATAGCGGACTCACAGATACGCAGTATTTT	CSARGTYSGLTDTQYF
TRBV6-7	NA	TRBD2	TRBJ2-3	TGTGCCTGCAGTTCACCGCCGGGACTAGCGGGAGGGCCCTCAGATACGCAGTATTTT	CACSSPPGLAGGPSDTQYF
TRBV5-1	NA	NA	TRBJ2-2	TGCGCCAGCAGCCAGACGGATGACACCGGGGAGCTGTTTTTT	CASSQTDDTGELFF
TRBV10-3	NA	NA	TRBJ2-1	TGTGCCGCAAATAGCGGCACCTCCTACAATGAGCAGTTCTTC	CAANSGTSYNEQFF
TRBV5-1	few	NA	TRBJ2-3	TGCGCCAGCAGCGACCGAGGGGTTGAAACGCAGTATTTT	CASSDRGVETQYF